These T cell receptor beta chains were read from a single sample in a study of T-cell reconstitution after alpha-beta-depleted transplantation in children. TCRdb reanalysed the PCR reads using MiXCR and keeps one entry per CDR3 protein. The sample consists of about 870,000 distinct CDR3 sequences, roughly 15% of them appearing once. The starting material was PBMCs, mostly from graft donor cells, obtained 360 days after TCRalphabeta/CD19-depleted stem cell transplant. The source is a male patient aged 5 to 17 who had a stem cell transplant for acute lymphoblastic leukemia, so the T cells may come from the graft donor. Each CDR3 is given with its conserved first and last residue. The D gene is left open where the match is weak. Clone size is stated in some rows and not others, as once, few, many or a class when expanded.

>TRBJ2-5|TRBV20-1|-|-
CSARATGFQETQYF
TGCAGTGCTAGAGCAACAGGGTTCCAAGAGACCCAGTACTTC
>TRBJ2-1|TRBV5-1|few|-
CASSRLLYNEQFF
TGCGCCAGCTCCAGACTCCTTTACAATGAGCAGTTCTTC
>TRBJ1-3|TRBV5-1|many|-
CASSLGVSGNTIYF
TGCGCCAGCAGCTTGGGTGTCTCTGGAAACACCATATATTTT
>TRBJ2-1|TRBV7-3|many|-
CASSLHRQGGNEQFF
TGTGCCAGCAGCTTACACCGGCAGGGGGGCAATGAGCAGTTCTTC
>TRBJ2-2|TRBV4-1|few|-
CASSHTTLTGELFF
TGCGCCAGCAGCCACACGACTCTGACCGGGGAGCTGTTTTTT
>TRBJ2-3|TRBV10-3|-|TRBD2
CAISEGLAGGGYTDTQYF
TGTGCCATCAGTGAAGGACTAGCGGGAGGGGGGTACACAGATACGCAGTATTTT
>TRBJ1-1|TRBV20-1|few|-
CSASPSLAGAGMRTEAFF
TGCAGTGCTAGCCCTTCACTGGCAGGGGCAGGAATGAGGACTGAAGCTTTCTTT
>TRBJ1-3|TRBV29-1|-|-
CSVEAHSGNTIYF
TGCAGCGTTGAAGCTCACTCTGGAAACACCATATATTTT
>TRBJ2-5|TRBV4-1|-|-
CASSQWVSWRETQYF
TGCGCCAGCAGCCAATGGGTCAGTTGGAGAGAGACCCAGTACTTC
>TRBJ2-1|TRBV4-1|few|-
CASSEYSAPLSYNEQFF
TGCGCCAGCAGCGAGTATAGCGCCCCACTATCCTACAATGAGCAGTTCTTC
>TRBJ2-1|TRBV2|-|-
CASSPHYEQFF
TGTGCCAGCAGCCCGCACTATGAGCAGTTCTTC
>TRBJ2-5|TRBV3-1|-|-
CASSSRATRKETQYF
TGTGCCAGCAGCTCCCGGGCCACACGAAAAGAGACCCAGTACTTC
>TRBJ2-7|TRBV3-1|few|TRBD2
CASSLAPGLVFGEQYF
TGTGCCAGCAGCCTCGCACCGGGACTAGTATTTGGCGAGCAGTACTTC
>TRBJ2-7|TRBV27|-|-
CASSSKLAPYEQYF
TGTGCCAGCAGTTCCAAACTAGCCCCCTACGAGCAGTACTTC
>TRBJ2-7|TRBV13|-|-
CASSLEFTSSYEQYF
TGTGCCAGCAGCCTCGAATTTACGAGCTCCTACGAGCAGTACTTC
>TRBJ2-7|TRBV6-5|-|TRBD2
CASSYVAGLEQYF
TGTGCCAGCAGTTACGTAGCGGGGCTCGAGCAGTACTTC
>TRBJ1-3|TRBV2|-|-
CASRTVPSGNTIYF
TGTGCCAGCAGGACGGTCCCCTCTGGAAACACCATATATTTT
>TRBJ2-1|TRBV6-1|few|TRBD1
CASSPDRGPVDEQFF
TGTGCCAGCAGTCCCGACAGGGGGCCCGTTGATGAGCAGTTCTTC
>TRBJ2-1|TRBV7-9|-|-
CASSLGSGVDNEQFF
TGTGCCAGCAGCTTAGGTAGCGGCGTAGACAATGAGCAGTTCTTC
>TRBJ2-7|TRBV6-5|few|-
CASSYGSWEYEQYF
TGTGCCAGCAGTTACGGCAGCTGGGAGTACGAGCAGTACTTC
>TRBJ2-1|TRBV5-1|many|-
CASSFGTEDEQFF
TGCGCCAGCAGCTTCGGGACTGAAGATGAGCAGTTCTTC
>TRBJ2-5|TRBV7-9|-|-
CASSADIKQETQYF
TGTGCCAGCAGCGCTGACATCAAGCAAGAGACCCAGTACTTC
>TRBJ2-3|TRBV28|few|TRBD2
CASSLSGTSYGDTQYF
TGTGCCAGCAGTTTATCCGGGACTAGCTACGGAGATACGCAGTATTTT
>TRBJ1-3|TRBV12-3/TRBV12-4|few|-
CASRLGFLLGNTIYF
TGTGCCAGCAGGCTCGGGTTCTTGCTGGGAAACACCATATATTTT
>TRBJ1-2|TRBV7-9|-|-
CASSLDFRDTTF
TGTGCCAGCAGCTTAGATTTTCGAGACACTACCTTC